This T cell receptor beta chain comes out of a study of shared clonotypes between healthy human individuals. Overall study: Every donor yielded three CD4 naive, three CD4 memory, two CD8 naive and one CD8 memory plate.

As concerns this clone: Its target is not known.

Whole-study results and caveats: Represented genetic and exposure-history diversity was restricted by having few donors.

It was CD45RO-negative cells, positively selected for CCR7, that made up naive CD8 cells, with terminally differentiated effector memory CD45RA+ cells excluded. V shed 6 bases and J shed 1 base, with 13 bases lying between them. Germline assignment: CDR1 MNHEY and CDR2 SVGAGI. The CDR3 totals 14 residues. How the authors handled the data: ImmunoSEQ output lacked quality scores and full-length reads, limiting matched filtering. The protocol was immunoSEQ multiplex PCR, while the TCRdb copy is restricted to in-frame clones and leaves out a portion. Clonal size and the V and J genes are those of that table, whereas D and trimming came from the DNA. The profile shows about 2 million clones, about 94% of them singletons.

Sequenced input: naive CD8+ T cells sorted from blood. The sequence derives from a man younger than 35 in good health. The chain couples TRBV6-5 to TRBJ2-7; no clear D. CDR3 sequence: CASSPTDGSYEQYF. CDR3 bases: TGTGCCAGCAGCCCGACGGACGGATCCTACGAGCAGTACTTC.